This T cell receptor beta chain was profiled in a study of T cells in Graves' hyperthyroidism and ophthalmopathy. Study results and caveats: A median 6.5 months before onset, the model predicted ophthalmopathy. In blood, most of the thyroid clonotypes expanded above 0.001 were also present.

The investigators amplified TCR beta CDR3 regions from RNA transcripts. The TCR CDR3 was amplified in a first-round RT-PCR using the HTBI primer set. MiXCR was run by TCRdb on the multiplex PCR reads, yielding one entry per CDR3 protein. The profile shows hundreds of thousands of distinct CDR3 sequences, around 16% of them singletons. This clonotype was seen a few times. Antigen unknown. Germline V gene sequence: CDR1 ENHRY, CDR2 SYGVKD. The V gene lost 7 bases and the J gene lost 6 bases, with 18 bases spanning the gap. This CDR3 is built from 14 residues. Newly diagnosed patients aged 18 to 65 had hyperthyroidism of under 2 months' duration. The PBMCs were taken from approximately 9.7 ml of fresh peripheral blood.

The TCR comes from a woman in her 30s with Graves' hyperthyroidism. The source material was blood. The V call is TRBV10-3, the J call TRBJ1-2; D remains ambiguous. DNA of the CDR3: TGTGCCATCAAAGCGGCCCTACGCTTGGATGGCTACACCTTC. Encoded protein: CAIKAALRLDGYTF.